This TCR beta chain appears in the sequencing data of a study of blood T cell repertoires in COVID-19. Study context: Sites in the United States, Italy and Spain provided acute and convalescent COVID-19 samples. T cells, B-cell-depleted T cells, or PBMCs supplied cDNA or gDNA.

The CDR3 has 12 residues. Trimming removed 2 bases from V and 10 bases from J, with 11 bases in between. Germline lookup yields CDR1 MNHEY and CDR2 SMNVEV (reference sequence). Some clones are missing from TCRdb's copy, which holds only in-frame ones; the method was immunoSEQ multiplex PCR. In the table there are about 180,000 clones, roughly nine tenths of which are singletons. This rearrangement joins TRBV27 to TRBJ2-5; D gene ambiguous. The specimen was peripheral blood. The clonotype comes from a man younger than 35 who had recovered from COVID-19. CDR3 bases: TGTGCCAGCAGTTTAATGAGGCTTAACCAGTACTTC. It is translated as CASSLMRLNQYF.